Listed below are T cell receptor beta chains from one sample, sequenced in a study of T-cell reconstitution after alpha-beta-depleted transplantation in children. MiXCR, run by TCRdb on the PCR reads, gives a single entry per CDR3 protein. The sample holds about 980,000 distinct CDR3 sequences, about 30% seen once. The source material was PBMCs, mostly from graft donor cells, sampled 360 days after TCRalphabeta/CD19-depleted stem cell transplant. Receptor source: a boy younger than two who had a stem cell transplant for SCID, so the T cells may come from the graft donor. The CDR3 runs from the conserved cysteine through the conserved F or W. D genes are given only for firm matches. Size tells how often a clone was seen (once, few, many) or the class of an expanded clone, and some rows leave it out.

>13|few|TRBJ2-3|.|TRBV7-3
TGTGCCAGCAGCTTAAATCCCCGGGATACGCAGTATTTT
CASSLNPRDTQYF
>15|few|TRBJ1-6|.|TRBV7-2
TGTGCCAGCAGCTTAGTGGCAGGGGCTGGATCACCCCTCCACTTT
CASSLVAGAGSPLHF
>16|.|TRBJ2-2|.|TRBV5-5
TGTGCCAGCAGCTTACGACTCTTCCTGGGTCCCGGGGAGCTGTTTTTT
CASSLRLFLGPGELFF
>16|.|TRBJ1-2|.|TRBV28
TGTGCCAGCAGGAGTGGGGGGGCGCTTGGTGACTATGGCTACACCTTC
CASRSGGALGDYGYTF
>18|many|TRBJ2-1|TRBD2|TRBV11-2
TGTGCCAGCACCCCACGAGGCGGGGGGGGATTCAAAAGGAATGAGCAGTTCTTC
CASTPRGGGGFKRNEQFF
>15|.|TRBJ2-2|.|TRBV7-9
TGTGCCAGCAGCGCATTTCGGGTGGAAACCGGGGAGCTGTTTTTT
CASSAFRVETGELFF
>14|few|TRBJ2-7|.|TRBV27
TGTGCCAGCAGCCTCCGGGTAGGGGCCTACGAGCAGTACTTC
CASSLRVGAYEQYF
>16|.|TRBJ2-5|.|TRBV5-5
TGTGCCAGCAGCCTCGCCTTGTCCAGGGGTCAAGAGACCCAGTACTTC
CASSLALSRGQETQYF
>14|.|TRBJ2-7|TRBD1|TRBV7-6
TGTGCCAGCAGCGAGGGACAGGGGGCAAGGGAGCAGTACTTC
CASSEGQGAREQYF
>14|few|TRBJ2-3|.|TRBV10-3
TGTGCCATCAGTGAGTCGGGGCTCACAGATACGCAGTATTTT
CAISESGLTDTQYF
>13|few|TRBJ1-1|.|TRBV29-1
TGCAGCGTTAAAGGGGCAGGCAACACTGAAGCTTTCTTT
CSVKGAGNTEAFF
>15|.|TRBJ1-2|.|TRBV7-8
TGTGCCAGCAGCCATGCGGGGCTAGGGCGAGGAGGCTACACCTTC
CASSHAGLGRGGYTF
>15|.|TRBJ2-7|TRBD1|TRBV28
TGTGCCAGCAGTTTAATCCTCGGACAGGTGGGCGAGCAGTACTTC
CASSLILGQVGEQYF
>12|few|TRBJ2-3|.|TRBV27
TGTGCCAGCAGTTTAAATGCAGATACGCAGTATTTT
CASSLNADTQYF
>14|.|TRBJ1-3|TRBD1|TRBV12-3/TRBV12-4
TGTGCCAGCAGTTTCGGACAGGGAGGAAACACCATATATTTT
CASSFGQGGNTIYF
>15|.|TRBJ1-1|TRBD1|TRBV4-1
TGCGCCAGCAGCCGGGAGGGACAGGGGAGAACTGAAGCTTTCTTT
CASSREGQGRTEAFF
>16|few|TRBJ2-7|.|TRBV28
TGTGCCAGCAGCCCCCTCCTTGGAAGGGGAGTTCACGAGCAGTACTTC
CASSPLLGRGVHEQYF
>12|few|TRBJ2-1|.|TRBV7-9
TGTGCCCCCTGGGAGGCAACAAATGAGCAGTTCTTC
CAPWEATNEQFF
>18|few|TRBJ2-3|.|TRBV4-2
TGTGCCAGCAGCCAAGAGAGTGGGGGGCGGGGGTCGGCAGATACGCAGTATTTT
CASSQESGGRGSADTQYF
>15|.|TRBJ2-5|.|TRBV7-2
TGTGCCAGCAGCCCAGACCCAGGGTTACAAGAGACCCAGTACTTC
CASSPDPGLQETQYF
>16|few|TRBJ2-2|TRBD2|TRBV4-2
TGTGCCAGCAGCCAAGCGGCGGGGGGGTCTGCCGGGGAGCTGTTTTTT
CASSQAAGGSAGELFF
>14|.|TRBJ1-1|.|TRBV12-3/TRBV12-4
TGTGCCAGCAGTTTCGGACAGATTAACACTGAAGCTTTCTTT
CASSFGQINTEAFF
>14|.|TRBJ2-7|TRBD1|TRBV10-3
TGTGCCACCACAATCGGGCAGGGGGCCTACGAGCAGTACTTC
CATTIGQGAYEQYF
>17|.|TRBJ1-1|.|TRBV20-1
TGCAGTGCTAGTCACCCAACCCCCGGCGGTTTTAACACTGAAGCTTTCTTT
CSASHPTPGGFNTEAFF
>13|.|TRBJ1-4|TRBD1|TRBV20-1
TGCAGTGCTAGTCCGGGACAGAATGAAAAACTGTTTTTT
CSASPGQNEKLFF
>16|once|TRBJ1-2|.|TRBV7-9
TGTGCCAGCAGCTTAGTTAAAGGGATCTCAAACTATGGCTACACCTTC
CASSLVKGISNYGYTF
>14|.|TRBJ1-2|.|TRBV27
TGTGCCAGCAGTTCCGGGTCAGCCTACTATGGCTACACCTTC
CASSSGSAYYGYTF
>14|few|TRBJ2-5|.|TRBV6-5
TGTGCCAGCAGTTACTCACCGTGGGGAGAGACCCAGTACTTC
CASSYSPWGETQYF
>16|few|TRBJ2-1|TRBD2|TRBV4-1
TGCGCCAGCAGCCTACTACTAGCGAACTCCTACAATGAGCAGTTCTTC
CASSLLLANSYNEQFF
>18|.|TRBJ1-1|.|TRBV12-3/TRBV12-4
TGTGCCAGCAGATTAGCCCCGGGACATGTAAATATGAACACTGAAGCTTTCTTT
CASRLAPGHVNMNTEAFF
>14|.|TRBJ2-4|.|TRBV12-3/TRBV12-4
TGTGCCAGCACTTGGGGACTAGCCAAAAACATTCAGTACTTC
CASTWGLAKNIQYF
>16|few|TRBJ1-1|.|TRBV18
TGTGCCAGCTCACCACGGACGGGACGGTTGAACACTGAAGCTTTCTTT
CASSPRTGRLNTEAFF
>14|.|TRBJ2-1|.|TRBV6-1
TGTGCCAGTCCGGTGGGACGGTTCTACAATGAGCAGTTCTTC
CASPVGRFYNEQFF
>15|.|TRBJ2-5|.|TRBV5-1
TGCGCCAGCAGCTTGGGCAGGGGCTGGCAAGAGACCCAGTACTTC
CASSLGRGWQETQYF
>15|.|TRBJ2-3|TRBD2|TRBV7-3
TGTGCCAGCAGCTCTCTAGCGGCGTCCACAGATACGCAGTATTTT
CASSSLAASTDTQYF
>16|few|TRBJ2-3|TRBD1|TRBV6-1
TGTGCCAGCAGTGTACGGGACAGGGGGCGAAGGGATACGCAGTATTTT
CASSVRDRGRRDTQYF
>16|.|TRBJ2-7|.|TRBV18
TGTGCCAGCTCTTCTTACAGGGCAGGGAACGTCTACGAGCAGTACTTC
CASSSYRAGNVYEQYF
>16|.|TRBJ2-4|TRBD1|TRBV6-1
TGTGCCAGCAGTACAAACCACAGGGGGCGAAAAAACATTCAGTACTTC
CASSTNHRGRKNIQYF
>12|.|TRBJ2-6|.|TRBV5-1
TGCGCCAGCAGACCTGGGGCCAACGTCCTGACTTTC
CASRPGANVLTF
>15|.|TRBJ2-3|TRBD2|TRBV20-1
TGCAGTGAACACGCACCGGGGGGAAGCCCAGATACGCAGTATTTT
CSEHAPGGSPDTQYF
>16|few|TRBJ1-3|TRBD1|TRBV5-5
TGTGCCAGCAGCCCGCGGGACAGCAGCTCTGGAAACACCATATATTTT
CASSPRDSSSGNTIYF
>14|few|TRBJ2-5|TRBD1|TRBV4-1
TGCGCCAGCAGCCAAGACGTGACAGGGGAGACCCAGTACTTC
CASSQDVTGETQYF
>14|few|TRBJ1-5|.|TRBV20-1
TGCAGTGCTAGGACTAGACAGATTAATCAGCCCCAGCATTTT
CSARTRQINQPQHF
>14|.|TRBJ2-7|TRBD2|TRBV14
TGTGCCAGCAGCCGTGCGGGGGGGCCAGGCGAGCAGTACTTC
CASSRAGGPGEQYF
>17|few|TRBJ2-2|.|TRBV12-3/TRBV12-4
TGTGCCAGCAGTTTAGTTCGACAGAGGACTAACACCGGGGAGCTGTTTTTT
CASSLVRQRTNTGELFF
>16|few|TRBJ2-2|TRBD1|TRBV7-8
TGTGCCAGCAGCCCGTGGACAGGGGGCTCCACCGGGGAGCTGTTTTTT
CASSPWTGGSTGELFF
>14|few|TRBJ2-5|.|TRBV7-6
TGTGCCAGCAGCTTTGGACACCACCAAGAGACCCAGTACTTC
CASSFGHHQETQYF
>15|once|TRBJ2-7|TRBD2|TRBV10-2
TGCGCCAGCAGTTCCCCTCGGACTAGCGGGCGGGAGCAGTACTTC
CASSSPRTSGREQYF
>15|.|TRBJ2-5|.|TRBV5-5
TGTGCCAGCAGCGCCGGCCCCGGCCTTCAAGAGACCCAGTACTTC
CASSAGPGLQETQYF
>13|few|TRBJ2-7|.|TRBV20-1
TGCAGTGCTAGGCCCCCCGGGGTGTACGAGCAGTACTTC
CSARPPGVYEQYF
>14|.|TRBJ1-1|.|TRBV9
TGTGCCAGCAGTCCTTACTCAGGGAGAGATGAAGCTTTCTTT
CASSPYSGRDEAFF
>14|few|TRBJ1-2|.|TRBV5-1
TGTGCCAGCAGCTTGGCCGGGACAAGCTATGGCTACACCTTC
CASSLAGTSYGYTF
>17|few|TRBJ2-3|.|TRBV4-1
TGCGCCAGCAGCCAAGACCTGGGCACCGAGGGAACAGATACGCAGTATTTT
CASSQDLGTEGTDTQYF
>15|.|TRBJ2-5|.|TRBV7-2
TGTGCCAGCAGCTTAGTGTTAATAGCTGAGGAGACCCAGTACTTC
CASSLVLIAEETQYF
>14|.|TRBJ1-5|.|TRBV20-1
TGCAGTGCCTGGACAGCCACTAGCAATCAGCCCCAGCATTTT
CSAWTATSNQPQHF
>13|few|TRBJ2-7|.|TRBV6-2/TRBV6-3
TGTGCCAGCAGTTACCCAGACTTCTACGAGCAGTACTTC
CASSYPDFYEQYF
>14|.|TRBJ2-1|TRBD2|TRBV2
TGTGCCACTCAAGGACTAGCGGGGGTCTTAGAGCAGTTCTTC
CATQGLAGVLEQFF
>16|.|TRBJ2-3|TRBD2|TRBV7-2
TGTGCCAGCAGCCCCCAAGCGGGGGGCCCAGGTGATACGCAGTATTTT
CASSPQAGGPGDTQYF
>15|many|TRBJ2-7|TRBD1|TRBV29-1
TGCAGCGTTAGGACAGGGGCCGGGGGCTCCTACGAGCAGTACTTC
CSVRTGAGGSYEQYF